The clone carrying this T cell receptor beta chain has just a few counts. With a far larger clone one base away, a read error is the likely cause. The sample belongs to a study of prognosis after radiotherapy for stage I lung cancer. Across the study: Participants consisted of stage I non-small cell lung cancer patients, who were enrolled between early 2018 and early 2019.

Amplification of TCR beta CDR3 from genomic DNA used two-round multiplex PCR. Primers (each specific to one TRBV or TRBJ gene) were used in first-round PCR. A single record per CDR3 protein comes from TCRdb applying MiXCR to the multiplex PCR reads. The sample lists some 27,000 distinct CDR3 sequences, about 41% occurring once. The source material was PBMCs, sampled before or after stereotactic body radiation therapy (not recorded which). The receptor comes from a donor over 45 with non-small cell lung cancer.

This CDR3 is CASSLEQSVRASEQFF. The DNA of the CDR3 is TGCGCCAGCAGCTTGGAACAATCGGTCCGGGCGTCCGAGCAGTTCTTC. The V call is TRBV5-1, the J call TRBJ2-1; unclear D gene. Trimming took 0 bases from V and 10 from J, leaving 20 bases between them. The CDR3 is 16 residues long. Germline V CDR1 and CDR2: SGHRS, YFSETQ.